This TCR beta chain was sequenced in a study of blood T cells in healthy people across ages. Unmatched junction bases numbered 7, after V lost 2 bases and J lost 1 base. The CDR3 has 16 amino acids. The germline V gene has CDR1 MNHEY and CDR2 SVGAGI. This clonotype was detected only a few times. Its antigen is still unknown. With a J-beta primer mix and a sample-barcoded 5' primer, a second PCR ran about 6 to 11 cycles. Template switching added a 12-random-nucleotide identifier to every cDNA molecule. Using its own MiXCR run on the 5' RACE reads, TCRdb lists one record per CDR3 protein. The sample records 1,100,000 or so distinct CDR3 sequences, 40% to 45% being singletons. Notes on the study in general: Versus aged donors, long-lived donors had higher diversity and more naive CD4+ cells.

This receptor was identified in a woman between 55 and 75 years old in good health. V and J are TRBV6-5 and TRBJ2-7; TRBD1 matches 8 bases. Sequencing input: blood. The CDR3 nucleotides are TGTGCCAGCAGTTACACGGGACAGGCGAGGTCCTACGAGCAGTACTTC. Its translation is CASSYTGQARSYEQYF.